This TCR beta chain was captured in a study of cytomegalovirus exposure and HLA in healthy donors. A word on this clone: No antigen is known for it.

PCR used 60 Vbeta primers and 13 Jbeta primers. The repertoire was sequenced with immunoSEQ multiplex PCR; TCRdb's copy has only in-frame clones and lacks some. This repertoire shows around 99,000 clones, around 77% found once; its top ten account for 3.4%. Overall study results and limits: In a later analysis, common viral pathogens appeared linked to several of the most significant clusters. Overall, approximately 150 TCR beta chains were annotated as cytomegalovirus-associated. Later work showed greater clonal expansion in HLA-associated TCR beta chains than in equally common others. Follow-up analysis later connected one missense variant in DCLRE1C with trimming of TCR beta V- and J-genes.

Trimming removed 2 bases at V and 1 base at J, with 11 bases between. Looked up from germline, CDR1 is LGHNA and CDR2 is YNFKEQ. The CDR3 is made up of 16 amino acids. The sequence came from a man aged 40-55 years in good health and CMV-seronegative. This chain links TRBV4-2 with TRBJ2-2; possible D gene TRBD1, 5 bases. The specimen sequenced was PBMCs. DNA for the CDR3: TGTGCCAGCAGCCAATACGACAGAATGAACACCGGGGAGCTGTTTTTT. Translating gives CASSQYDRMNTGELFF.